The source of this T cell receptor beta chain is a study of T cell repertoires in cytomegalovirus infection. Study outcomes and limitations: Within the response measured ex vivo, HLA-C-restricted CMV-specific TCR beta clonotypes were dominant.

About this clonotype itself: Its antigen remains unidentified.

TCRdb passed the reads through MiXCR, listing each CDR3 protein once. The data contain roughly 860,000 distinct CDR3 sequences, 30% to 35% of them seen just once; the ten biggest clones take up approximately 13%. The sample consisted of cultured CD8+ T cells from PBMCs, taken from culture after CMV antigen stimulation. The origin of this receptor is a human donor in good health (CMV status not recorded). Some clones in this sample may be carry-over from other donors' samples.

The DNA for the CDR3 is TGCGCCAGCAGCTCCAGGACAGGGGTAGAGACCCAGTACTTC. It translates to CASSSRTGVETQYF. The rearrangement links TRBV5-1 to TRBJ2-5; 9 bases agree with TRBD1. The V and J ends lost 3 bases and 4 bases, in that order; junction bases with no gene match: 4. Germline CDR1 reads SGHRS; CDR2 reads YFSETQ. This CDR3 is 14 amino acids long.